This TCR beta chain was sequenced during a study of beta chain features in type 1 diabetes. Study in general: Cell yields, age and gender were similar between patients and healthy donors. Study conclusions and caveats: Equally in patients and controls, shorter templates might have been favored by PCR.

Investigators reverse transcribed all isolated RNA, so they sequenced expressed TCRB transcripts. For naive, central memory and regulatory T cell samples, reads averaged roughly 3.7 million. The assay was immunoSEQ multiplex PCR, and TCRdb's table has in-frame clones only and misses some. The sample includes about 200,000 clones, about 11% of them seen just once. Every single donor gave one heparinised blood draw, and these averaged about 116 mL. This clone came up a few times. Its antigen is as yet unknown. This clonotype was sampled from a man between 18 and 35 years old in good health. The sample was central memory CD4+ T cells from blood.

CDR3 sequence (DNA): TGTGCCAGCAGGACAGGGATAAATAATCAGCCCCAGCATTTT. It encodes CASRTGINNQPQHF. This chain joins TRBV28 and TRBJ1-5; 7 positions match TRBD1. V gave up 6 bases and J gave up 4 bases; unmatched junction bases: 6. Germline V gene data show CDR1 as MDHEN and CDR2 as SYDVKM. The CDR3 is made up of 14 amino acids.